One sample yielded the 3 T cell receptor beta chains listed below, sequenced in a study of blood T cell repertoires in COVID-19. TCRdb's copy holds only in-frame clones and misses some; the assay was immunoSEQ multiplex PCR. The sample includes about 220,000 clones, 85% to 90% seen only once; the top ten take roughly a tenth. Sequenced material: peripheral blood. The receptors here all came from a woman aged 45 to 65 with COVID-19, enrolled during active disease.

V gene TRBV29-1 combines with J gene TRBJ1-1, with D hard to call. V lost 8 bases to trimming and J lost 0 bases, with 10 bases between them. Germline V gene data show CDR1 as SQVTM and CDR2 as ANQGSEA. The CDR3 length is 12 residues. The CDR3 sequence: CSHRHMNTEAFF. As DNA, the CDR3 is TGCAGCCACCGACACATGAACACTGAAGCTTTCTTT.

This clone was detected a few times. The gene calls are TRBV2 and TRBJ2-3; TRBD1 is a possible D gene (6 bases). The CDR3 loop spans 13 amino acids. Trimming cost V 7 bases and J 0 bases, with 8 bases left between them. CDR1 is SNHLY and CDR2 is FYNNEI in the germline V gene. The CDR3: CASKQGSTDTQYF. The DNA for the CDR3 is TGTGCCAGCAAGCAGGGGAGCACAGATACGCAGTATTTT.

The chain joins TRBV7-9 to TRBJ2-3; D may be TRBD1 (6 bases). The CDR3 runs 16 residues. V shed 4 bases and J shed 2 bases, with 16 bases lying between them. CDR1 and CDR2 from the germline V gene are SEHNR and FQNEAQ (reference sequence). CDR3 sequence reads: CASSSTDRPNTDTQYF. In DNA form, the CDR3 reads TGTGCCAGCAGCTCGACCGACAGGCCCAACACAGATACGCAGTATTTT.